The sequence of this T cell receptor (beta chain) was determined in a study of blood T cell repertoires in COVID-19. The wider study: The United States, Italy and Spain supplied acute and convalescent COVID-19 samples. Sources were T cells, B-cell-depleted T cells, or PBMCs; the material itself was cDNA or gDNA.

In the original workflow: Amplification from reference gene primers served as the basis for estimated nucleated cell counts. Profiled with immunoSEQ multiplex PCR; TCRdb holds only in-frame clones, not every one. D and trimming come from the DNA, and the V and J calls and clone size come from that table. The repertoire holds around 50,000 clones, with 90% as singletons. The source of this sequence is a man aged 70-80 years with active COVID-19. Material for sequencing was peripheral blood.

The DNA of the CDR3 is TGTGCCAGCAGTTCCTTCCGGGACAGGGGATTCAATGAGCAGTTCTTC. This encodes CASSSFRDRGFNEQFF. The chain carries TRBV27 and TRBJ2-1, with 10 bases fitting TRBD1. CDR3 size: 16 residues. Germline V gene sequence: CDR1 MNHEY, CDR2 SMNVEV (reference sequence). V lost 4 bases, J lost 6 bases, and 9 bases stayed unmatched.